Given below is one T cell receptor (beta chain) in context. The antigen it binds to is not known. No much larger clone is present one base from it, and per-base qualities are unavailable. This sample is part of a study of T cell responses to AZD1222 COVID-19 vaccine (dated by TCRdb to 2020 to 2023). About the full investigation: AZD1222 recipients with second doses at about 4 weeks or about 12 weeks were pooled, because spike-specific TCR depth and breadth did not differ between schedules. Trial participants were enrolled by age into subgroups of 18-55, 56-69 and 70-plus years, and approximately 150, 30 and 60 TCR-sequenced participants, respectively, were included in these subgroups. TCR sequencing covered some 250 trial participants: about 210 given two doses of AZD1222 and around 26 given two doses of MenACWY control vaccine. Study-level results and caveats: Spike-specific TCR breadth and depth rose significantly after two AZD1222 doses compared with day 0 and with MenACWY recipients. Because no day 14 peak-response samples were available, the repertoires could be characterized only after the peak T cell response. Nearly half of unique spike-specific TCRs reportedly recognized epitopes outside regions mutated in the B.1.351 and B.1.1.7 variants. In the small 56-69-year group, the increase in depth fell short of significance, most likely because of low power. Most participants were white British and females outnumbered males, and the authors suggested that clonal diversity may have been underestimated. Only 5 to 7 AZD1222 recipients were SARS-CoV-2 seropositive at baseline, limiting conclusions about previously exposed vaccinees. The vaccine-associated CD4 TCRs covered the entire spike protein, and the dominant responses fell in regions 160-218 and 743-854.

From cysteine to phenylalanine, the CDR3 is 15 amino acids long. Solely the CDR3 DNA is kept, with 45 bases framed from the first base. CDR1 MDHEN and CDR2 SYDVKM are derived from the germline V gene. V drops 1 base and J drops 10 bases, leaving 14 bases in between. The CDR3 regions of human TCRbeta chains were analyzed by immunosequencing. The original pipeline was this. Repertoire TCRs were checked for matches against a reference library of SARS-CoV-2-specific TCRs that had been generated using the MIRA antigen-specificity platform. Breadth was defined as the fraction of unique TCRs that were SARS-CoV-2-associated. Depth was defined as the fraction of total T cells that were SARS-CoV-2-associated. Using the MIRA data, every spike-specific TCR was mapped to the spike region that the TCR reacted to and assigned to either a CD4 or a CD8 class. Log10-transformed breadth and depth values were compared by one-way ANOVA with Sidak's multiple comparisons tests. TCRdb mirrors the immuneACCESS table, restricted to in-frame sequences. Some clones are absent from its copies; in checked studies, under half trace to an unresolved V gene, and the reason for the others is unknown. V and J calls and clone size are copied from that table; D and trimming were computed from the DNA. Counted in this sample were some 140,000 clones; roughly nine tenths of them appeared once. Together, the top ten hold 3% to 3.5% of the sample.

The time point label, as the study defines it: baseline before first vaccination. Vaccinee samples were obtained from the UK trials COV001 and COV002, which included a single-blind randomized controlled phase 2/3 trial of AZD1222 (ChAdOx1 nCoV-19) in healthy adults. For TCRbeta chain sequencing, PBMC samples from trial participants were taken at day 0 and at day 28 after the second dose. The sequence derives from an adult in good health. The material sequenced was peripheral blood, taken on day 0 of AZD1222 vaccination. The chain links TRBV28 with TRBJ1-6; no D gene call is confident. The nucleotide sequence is TGTGCCAGCAGTTTATCTTCCGTGAGGGAATCACCCCTCCACTTT. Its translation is CASSLSSVRESPLHF.